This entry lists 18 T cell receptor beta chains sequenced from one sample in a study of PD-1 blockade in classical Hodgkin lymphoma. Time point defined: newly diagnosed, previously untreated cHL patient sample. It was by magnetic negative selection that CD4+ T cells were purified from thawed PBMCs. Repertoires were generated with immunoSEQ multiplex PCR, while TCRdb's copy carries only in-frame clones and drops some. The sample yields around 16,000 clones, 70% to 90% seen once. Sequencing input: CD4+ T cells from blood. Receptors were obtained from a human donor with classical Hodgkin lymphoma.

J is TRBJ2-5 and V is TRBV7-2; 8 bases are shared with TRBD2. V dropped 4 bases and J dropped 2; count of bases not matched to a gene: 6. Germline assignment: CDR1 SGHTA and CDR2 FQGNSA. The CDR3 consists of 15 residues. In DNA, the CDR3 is TGTGCCAGCAGCTCGGGGGGGCTGTTTCAAGAGACCCAGTACTTC. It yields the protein CASSSGGLFQETQYF.

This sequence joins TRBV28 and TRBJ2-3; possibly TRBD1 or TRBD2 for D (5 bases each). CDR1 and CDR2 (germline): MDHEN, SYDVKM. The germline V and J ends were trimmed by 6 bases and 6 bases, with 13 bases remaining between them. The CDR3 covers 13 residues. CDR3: CASRERGSDTQYF. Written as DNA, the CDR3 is TGTGCCAGCAGAGAGAGGGGATCGGATACGCAGTATTTT.

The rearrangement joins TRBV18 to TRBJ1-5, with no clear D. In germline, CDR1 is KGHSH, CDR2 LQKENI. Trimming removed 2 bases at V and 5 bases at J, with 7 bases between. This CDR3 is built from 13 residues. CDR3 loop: CASSPGRDQPQHF. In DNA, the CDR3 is TGTGCCAGCTCACCAGGGAGAGATCAGCCCCAGCATTTT. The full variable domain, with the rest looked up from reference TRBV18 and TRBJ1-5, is NAGVMQNPRHLVRRRGQEARLRCSPMKGHSHVYWYRQLPEEGLKFMVYLQKENIIDESGMPKERFSAEFPKEGPSILRIQQVVRGDSAAYFCASSPGRDQPQHFGDGTRLSIL.

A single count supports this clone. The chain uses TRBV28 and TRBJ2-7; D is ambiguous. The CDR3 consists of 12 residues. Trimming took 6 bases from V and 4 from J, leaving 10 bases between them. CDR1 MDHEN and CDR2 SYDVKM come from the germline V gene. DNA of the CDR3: TGTGCCAGCAGCACTGGGGTGTACGAGCAGTACTTC. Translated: CASSTGVYEQYF.

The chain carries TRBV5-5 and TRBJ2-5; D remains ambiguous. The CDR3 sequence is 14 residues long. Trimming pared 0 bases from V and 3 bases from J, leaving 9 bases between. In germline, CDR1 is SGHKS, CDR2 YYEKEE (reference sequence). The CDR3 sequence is CASSLGHQKETQYF. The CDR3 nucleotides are TGTGCCAGCAGCTTGGGTCACCAAAAAGAGACCCAGTACTTC.

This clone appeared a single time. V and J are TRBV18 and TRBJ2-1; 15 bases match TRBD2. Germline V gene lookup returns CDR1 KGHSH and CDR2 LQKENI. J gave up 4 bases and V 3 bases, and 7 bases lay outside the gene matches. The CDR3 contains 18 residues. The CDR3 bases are TGTGCCAGCTCACCTCGGACTAGCGGGAGGGCCGTATACAATGAGCAGTTCTTC. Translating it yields CASSPRTSGRAVYNEQFF.

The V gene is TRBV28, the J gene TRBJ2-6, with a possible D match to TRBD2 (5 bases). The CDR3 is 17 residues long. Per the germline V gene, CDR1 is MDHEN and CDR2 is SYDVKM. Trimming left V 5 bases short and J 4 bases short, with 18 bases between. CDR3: CASSNHPRGLGANVLTF. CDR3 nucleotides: TGTGCCAGCAGTAACCATCCACGGGGTTTAGGGGCCAACGTCCTGACTTTC.

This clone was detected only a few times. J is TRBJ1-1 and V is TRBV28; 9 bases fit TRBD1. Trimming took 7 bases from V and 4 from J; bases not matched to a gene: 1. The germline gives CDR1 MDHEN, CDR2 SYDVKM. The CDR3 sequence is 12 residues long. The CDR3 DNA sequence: TGTGCCAGCACGGACAGGGGCACTGAAGCTTTCTTT. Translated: CASTDRGTEAFF.

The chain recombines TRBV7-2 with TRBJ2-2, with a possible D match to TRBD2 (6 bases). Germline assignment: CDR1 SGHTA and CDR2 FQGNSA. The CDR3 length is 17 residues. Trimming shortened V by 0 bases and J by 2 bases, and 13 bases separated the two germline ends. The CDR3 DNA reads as TGTGCCAGCAGCTTAGCGCGAGGGAGGTTTAACACCGGGGAGCTGTTTTTT. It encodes CASSLARGRFNTGELFF.

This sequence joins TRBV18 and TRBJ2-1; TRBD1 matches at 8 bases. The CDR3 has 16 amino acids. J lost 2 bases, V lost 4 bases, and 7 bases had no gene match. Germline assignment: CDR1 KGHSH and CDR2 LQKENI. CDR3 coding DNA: TGTGCCAGCTCACTAGTGCAGGGGGCTACCTACAATGAGCAGTTCTTC. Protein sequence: CASSLVQGATYNEQFF.

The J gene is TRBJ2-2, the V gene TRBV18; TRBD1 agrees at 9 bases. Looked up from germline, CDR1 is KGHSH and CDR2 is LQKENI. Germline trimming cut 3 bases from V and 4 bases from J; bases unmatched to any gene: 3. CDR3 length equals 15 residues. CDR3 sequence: CASSPDRGSTGELFF. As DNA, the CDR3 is TGTGCCAGCTCACCGGACAGGGGCAGCACCGGGGAGCTGTTTTTT.

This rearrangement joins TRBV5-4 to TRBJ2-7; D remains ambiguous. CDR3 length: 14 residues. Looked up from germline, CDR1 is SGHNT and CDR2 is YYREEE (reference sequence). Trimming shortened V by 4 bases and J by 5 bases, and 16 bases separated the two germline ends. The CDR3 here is CASSPRPDWDEQYF. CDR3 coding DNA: TGTGCCAGCAGCCCGCGACCTGACTGGGACGAGCAGTACTTC.

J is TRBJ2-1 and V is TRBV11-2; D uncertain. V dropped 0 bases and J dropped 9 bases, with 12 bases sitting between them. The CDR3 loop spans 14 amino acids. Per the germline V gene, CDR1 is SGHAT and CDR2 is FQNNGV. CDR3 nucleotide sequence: TGTGCCAGCAGCTTAGATGAATCCATCTTTGAGCAGTTCTTC. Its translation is CASSLDESIFEQFF.

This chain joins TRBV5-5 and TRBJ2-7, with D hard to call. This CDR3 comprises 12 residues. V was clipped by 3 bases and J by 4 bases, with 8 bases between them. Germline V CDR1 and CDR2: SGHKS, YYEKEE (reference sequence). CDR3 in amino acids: CASSSHLYEQYF. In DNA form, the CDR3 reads TGTGCCAGCAGCTCCCACCTATACGAGCAGTACTTC.

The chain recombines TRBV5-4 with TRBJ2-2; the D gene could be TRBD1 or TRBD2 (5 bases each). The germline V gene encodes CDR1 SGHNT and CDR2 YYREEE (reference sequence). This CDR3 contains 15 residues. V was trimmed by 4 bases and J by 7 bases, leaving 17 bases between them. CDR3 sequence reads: CASSRRDLRSGELFF. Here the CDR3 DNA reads TGTGCCAGCAGCCGAAGGGACCTCCGCAGCGGGGAGCTGTTTTTT.

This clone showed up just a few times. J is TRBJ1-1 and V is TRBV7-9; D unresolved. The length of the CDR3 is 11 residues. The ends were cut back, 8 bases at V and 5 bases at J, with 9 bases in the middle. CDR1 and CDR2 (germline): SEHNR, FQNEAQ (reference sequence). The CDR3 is CASEVGTEAFF. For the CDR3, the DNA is TGTGCCAGCGAAGTAGGGACTGAAGCTTTCTTT.

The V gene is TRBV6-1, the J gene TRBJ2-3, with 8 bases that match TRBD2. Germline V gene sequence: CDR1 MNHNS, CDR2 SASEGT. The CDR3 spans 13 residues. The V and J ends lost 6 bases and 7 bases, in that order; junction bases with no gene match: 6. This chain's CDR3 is CASRQTSGYTQYF. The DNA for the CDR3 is TGTGCCAGCAGGCAAACTAGCGGATATACGCAGTATTTT.

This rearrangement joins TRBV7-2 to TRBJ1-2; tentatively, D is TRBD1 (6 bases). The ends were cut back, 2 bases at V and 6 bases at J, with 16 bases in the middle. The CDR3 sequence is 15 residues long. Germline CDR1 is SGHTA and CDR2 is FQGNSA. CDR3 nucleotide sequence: TGTGCCAGCAGCTTACGGGGGGGCGAGCGAGATGGCTACACCTTC. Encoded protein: CASSLRGGERDGYTF.